This note documents a single TCR beta chain sequence. Its antigen is not known. This specimen belongs to a study of cytomegalovirus exposure and HLA in healthy donors. CDR1 is LNHNV and CDR2 is YYDKDF in the germline V gene (reference sequence). Trimming removed 0 bases at V and 8 bases at J, with 5 bases between. The CDR3 contains 12 residues. Overall study results and limits: Altogether, 170 or so TCR beta chains were recorded as cytomegalovirus-associated. Sequencing likely produced, as an artifact, a cluster of highly shared sequence variants. Clonal expansion was found to be greater in HLA-associated TCR beta chains than in equally common others in a later analysis.

Use of 60 Vbeta and 13 Jbeta primers characterized the PCR. Produced via immunoSEQ multiplex PCR; TCRdb's table is partial and in-frame only. This sample has about 170,000 clones, with 84% found just once. The sample taken for sequencing was PBMCs. This TCR was recovered from a man between 18 and 29 years old in good health and CMV-seronegative. The rearrangement uses TRBV15 and TRBJ2-1; no reliable D call. The CDR3 nucleotides are TGTGCCACCAGCAGAGATCTATATGAGCAGTTCTTC. Protein product: CATSRDLYEQFF.